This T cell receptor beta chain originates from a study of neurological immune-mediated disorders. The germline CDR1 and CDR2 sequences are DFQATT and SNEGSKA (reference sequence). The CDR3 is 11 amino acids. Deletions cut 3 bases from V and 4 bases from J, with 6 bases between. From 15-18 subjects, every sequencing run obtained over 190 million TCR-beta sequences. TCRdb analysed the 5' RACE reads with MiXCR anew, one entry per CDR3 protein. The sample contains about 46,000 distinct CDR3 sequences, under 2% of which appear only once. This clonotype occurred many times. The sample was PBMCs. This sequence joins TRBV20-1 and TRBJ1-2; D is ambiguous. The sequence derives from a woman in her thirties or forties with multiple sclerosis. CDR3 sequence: CSARLGYGYTF. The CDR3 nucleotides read TGCAGTGCTAGGCTGGGCTATGGCTACACCTTC.